These 18 T cell receptor beta chains share one sample of origin, sequenced in a study of glioma-infiltrating T cells after dendritic cell vaccination. Profiling relied on immunoSEQ multiplex PCR, and the TCRdb table lists in-frame clones only, not all of them. This repertoire shows 60,000 to 70,000 clones, approximately 85% found once; its top ten account for 9% to 10%. Here the sequenced sample was blood, taken before dendritic cell vaccination. The receptors were sampled from a human donor with glioblastoma.

The rearrangement links TRBV5-1 to TRBJ1-1, with 7 bases lining up with TRBD1. The V gene end was trimmed by 4 bases and the J gene end by 5 bases; junction bases not matched to a gene: 14. The CDR3 has 16 residues. The germline gives CDR1 SGHRS, CDR2 YFSETQ. CDR3 loop: CASSDTGTAPYTEAFF. CDR3 DNA: TGCGCCAGCAGCGATACCGGGACAGCTCCCTATACTGAAGCTTTCTTT.

This clone was detected once. The J gene is TRBJ1-2, the V gene TRBV28; D unresolved. The CDR3 consists of 14 residues. CDR1 is MDHEN, CDR2 SYDVKM, per germline. V dropped 6 bases and J dropped 7 bases, with 18 bases sitting between them. CDR3 coding DNA: TGTGCCAGCAGGCCTCTACGAGGGCTGGGTGGCTACACCTTC. Its translation is CASRPLRGLGGYTF.

The V and J genes are TRBV7-9 and TRBJ1-4, with 8 bases aligning to TRBD1. V was pared by 5 bases and J by 12 bases, with 11 bases of the junction left unmatched. Germline V gives CDR1 SEHNR, CDR2 FQNEAQ (reference sequence). The CDR3 has 14 residues. The CDR3 region is CASSPGQALGELFF. As DNA, the CDR3 is TGTGCCAGCAGCCCGGGACAGGCACTAGGGGAACTGTTTTTT.

This clone has just a few counts. This rearrangement joins TRBV11-2 to TRBJ2-2; tentative D call: TRBD1 (6 bases). The V and J ends lost 5 bases and 7 bases respectively, with 17 bases between them. CDR3 length equals 15 residues. Looked up from germline, CDR1 is SGHAT and CDR2 is FQNNGV. The CDR3 bases are TGTGCCAGCAGCCGTGGGTTGGGGGCGAGCGGGGAGCTGTTTTTT. This codes for CASSRGLGASGELFF.

V gene TRBV5-6 combines with J gene TRBJ1-6; D is ambiguous. Trimming cost V 0 bases and J 0 bases, with 7 bases left between them. The CDR3 sequence is 16 residues long. CDR1 and CDR2 from the germline V gene are SGHDT and YYEEEE. The CDR3: CASSLGPGSYNSPLHF. The CDR3 nucleotides are TGTGCCAGCAGCTTGGGTCCAGGCTCCTATAATTCACCCCTCCACTTT.

CDR3 nucleotide sequence: TGTGCCAGCAGTTTAGGTGGACAGGGGGTTTATGAGCAGTTCTTC. This encodes CASSLGGQGVYEQFF. This sequence joins TRBV28 and TRBJ2-1, with 10 positions matching TRBD1. Unmatched junction bases numbered 6, after V lost 2 bases and J lost 8 bases. The CDR3 has 15 amino acids. Germline CDR1 MDHEN, CDR2 SYDVKM.

This clone was detected only once. The V call is TRBV29-1, the J call TRBJ2-3, with 8 bases lining up with TRBD1. V dropped 4 bases and J dropped 4; count of bases not matched to a gene: 1. This CDR3 has 12 amino acids. Germline V gene lookup returns CDR1 SQVTM and CDR2 ANQGSEA. Here the CDR3 DNA reads TGCAGCGTTGGACAGGGGTCAGATACGCAGTATTTT. Encoded protein: CSVGQGSDTQYF.

V is TRBV5-1 and J is TRBJ1-4; D uncertain. The V gene's germline CDR1 is SGHRS and CDR2 YFSETQ. The CDR3 loop spans 14 amino acids. The V gene lost 4 bases and the J gene lost 0 bases, with 7 bases spanning the gap. The CDR3, as DNA: TGCGCCAGCAGCCATGGAGCAACTAATGAAAAACTGTTTTTT. This codes for CASSHGATNEKLFF.

The rearrangement uses TRBV6-5 and TRBJ1-6; tentatively, D is TRBD1 (5 bases). The CDR3 sequence is 14 residues long. Trimming left V 5 bases short and J 2 bases short, with 7 bases between. Germline V CDR1 and CDR2: MNHEY, SVGAGI. CDR3 residues: CASSPGPYNSPLHF. CDR3 nucleotide sequence: TGTGCCAGCAGTCCAGGGCCCTATAATTCACCCCTCCACTTT.

The chain has TRBV5-1 and TRBJ2-5; no definite D call. The V end lost 0 bases, the J end lost 1 base, and 10 bases lay between the germline ends. The CDR3 has 15 residues. The germline gives CDR1 SGHRS, CDR2 YFSETQ. CDR3 region: CASSLGQPAQETQYF. In DNA form, the CDR3 reads TGCGCCAGCAGCTTGGGACAACCGGCCCAAGAGACCCAGTACTTC.

This sequence joins TRBV5-4 and TRBJ2-1, with 9 bases matching TRBD1. This CDR3 is built from 15 residues. The germline V gene encodes CDR1 SGHNT and CDR2 YYREEE (reference sequence). V shed 4 bases and J 2 bases; nucleotides not matched to a gene: 4. The CDR3 DNA sequence: TGTGCCAGCAGCCGCCGGGACAGGGCCTACAATGAGCAGTTCTTC. Protein: CASSRRDRAYNEQFF.

A few counts support this clone. This chain uses TRBV10-3 with TRBJ2-7; 7 positions match TRBD1. The CDR3 length is 12 residues. Germline CDR1 reads ENHRY; CDR2 reads SYGVKD. The J segment lost 6 bases and the V segment lost 6 bases, leaving 5 bases of the junction unmatched. The CDR3 region has the DNA TGTGCCATCAGGGGCCGGACAGGCGAGCAGTACTTC. The encoded protein is CAIRGRTGEQYF.

This sequence joins TRBV5-5 and TRBJ1-1, with no clear D. Trimming shortened V by 2 bases and J by 3 bases, and 11 bases separated the two germline ends. The CDR3 contains 14 residues. Germline V gene lookup returns CDR1 SGHKS and CDR2 YYEKEE (reference sequence). CDR3 DNA sequence: TGTGCCAGCAGCTTTCCGGGGAGATACACTGAAGCTTTCTTT. Protein: CASSFPGRYTEAFF.

This clone was seen a handful of times. The sample carries other DNA sequences with the same CDR3. The CDR3 protein is CASSQDWGLAAYEQYF. CDR3 in DNA: TGCGCCAGCAGCCAAGATTGGGGGCTAGCGGCATACGAGCAGTACTTC. The chain recombines TRBV4-1 with TRBJ2-7, with D maybe TRBD2 (7 bases). The V end lost 0 bases, the J end lost 4 bases, and 16 bases lay between the germline ends. The CDR3 runs to 16 residues. CDR1 and CDR2 (germline): MGHRA, YSYEKL.

V gene TRBV2 combines with J gene TRBJ1-3; TRBD1 is a possible D gene (5 bases). This CDR3 has 16 amino acids. Germline CDR1 SNHLY, CDR2 FYNNEI. Trimming left V 8 bases short and J 0 bases short, with 17 bases between. The CDR3 coding sequence is TGTGCCAGCGATAAAGGGGAGGTTGACTCTGGAAACACCATATATTTT. It yields the protein CASDKGEVDSGNTIYF.

This clone showed up just once. This chain uses TRBV5-6 with TRBJ2-7, with 11 nucleotides matching TRBD2. Trimming at V came to 7 bases and at J to 4 bases, leaving 7 bases not matched to a gene. Germline V lookup: CDR1 SGHDT, CDR2 YYEEEE. This CDR3 region has 14 residues. The CDR3 is CASVLAGGRYEQYF. In DNA, the CDR3 is TGTGCCAGCGTCCTAGCGGGGGGCCGTTACGAGCAGTACTTC. The full variable domain, rest sourced from reference TRBV5-6 and TRBJ2-7, is DAGVTQSPTHLIKTRGQQVTLRCSPKSGHDTVSWYQQALGQGPQFIFQYYEEEERQRGNFPDRFSGHQFPNYSSELNVNALLLGDSALYLCASVLAGGRYEQYFGPGTRLTVT.

This clone was found once. An end of the junction differs from the germline gene, which may be a read error. The chain combines TRBV6-4 with TRBJ2-5; maybe TRBD1 (5 bases). This CDR3 contains 9 residues. The germline CDR1 and CDR2 sequences are MRHNA and SNTAGT. The CDR3 DNA follows: TGTGCCAGCGGAAGGGGCAAGAACTTC. It encodes CASGRGKNF.

Here the CDR3 reads CASSSYPGQGGSGANVLTF. DNA of the CDR3: TGTGCCAGCAGTTCTTACCCGGGACAGGGAGGCTCTGGGGCCAACGTCCTGACTTTC. V gene TRBV7-9 combines with J gene TRBJ2-6; TRBD1 agrees at 9 bases. The CDR3 runs 19 residues. The junction had 12 bases not matched to a gene; V was cut back by 6 bases and J by 0 bases. Germline assignment: CDR1 SEHNR and CDR2 FQNEAQ (reference sequence).